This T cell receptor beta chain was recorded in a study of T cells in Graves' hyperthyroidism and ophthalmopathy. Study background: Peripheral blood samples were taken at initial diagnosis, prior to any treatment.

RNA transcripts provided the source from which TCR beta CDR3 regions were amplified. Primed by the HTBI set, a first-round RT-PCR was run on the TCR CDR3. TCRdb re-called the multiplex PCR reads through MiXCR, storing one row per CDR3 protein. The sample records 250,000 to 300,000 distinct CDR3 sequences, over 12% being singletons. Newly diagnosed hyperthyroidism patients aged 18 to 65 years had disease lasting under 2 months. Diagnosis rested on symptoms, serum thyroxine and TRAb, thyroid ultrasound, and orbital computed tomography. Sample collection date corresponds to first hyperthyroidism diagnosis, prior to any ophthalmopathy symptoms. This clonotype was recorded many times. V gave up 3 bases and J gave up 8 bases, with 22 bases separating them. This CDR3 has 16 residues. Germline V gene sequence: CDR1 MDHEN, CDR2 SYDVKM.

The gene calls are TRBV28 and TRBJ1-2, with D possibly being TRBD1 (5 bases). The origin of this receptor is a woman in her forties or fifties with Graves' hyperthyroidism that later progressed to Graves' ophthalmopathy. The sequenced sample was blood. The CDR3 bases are TGTGCCAGCAGTTTCACTTTCGGGCTGCTTGGGGGAGGCTACACCTTC. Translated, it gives CASSFTFGLLGGGYTF.